This T cell receptor (beta chain) is from a study of shared clonotypes between healthy human individuals. Study-level results: Memory subsets generally showed lower estimated richness than naive subsets.

On this clone: The antigen is undetermined.

V lost 0 bases and J 3 bases, leaving 16 bases between the germline ends. This CDR3 has 17 amino acids. Germline V gene data show CDR1 as SGHDN and CDR2 as FVKESK. It was across several immunoSEQ plates that each subset's genomic DNA was evenly split. Clones were sequenced by immunoSEQ multiplex PCR, and TCRdb holds only the in-frame ones, with some missing. The repertoire has about 1.5 million clones, approximately 97% of them found once; the top ten carry roughly 1.2%. The sequencing input was naive CD4+ T cells sorted from blood. Stated subset: CD45RA+ positively selected. This clonotype originated in a man aged 25-40 years in good health. V is TRBV14 and J is TRBJ2-3, with D uncertain. The CDR3 DNA reads as TGTGCCAGCAGCCAAGAGACCCCCTATTACGGGACAGATACGCAGTATTTT. This translates into CASSQETPYYGTDTQYF.